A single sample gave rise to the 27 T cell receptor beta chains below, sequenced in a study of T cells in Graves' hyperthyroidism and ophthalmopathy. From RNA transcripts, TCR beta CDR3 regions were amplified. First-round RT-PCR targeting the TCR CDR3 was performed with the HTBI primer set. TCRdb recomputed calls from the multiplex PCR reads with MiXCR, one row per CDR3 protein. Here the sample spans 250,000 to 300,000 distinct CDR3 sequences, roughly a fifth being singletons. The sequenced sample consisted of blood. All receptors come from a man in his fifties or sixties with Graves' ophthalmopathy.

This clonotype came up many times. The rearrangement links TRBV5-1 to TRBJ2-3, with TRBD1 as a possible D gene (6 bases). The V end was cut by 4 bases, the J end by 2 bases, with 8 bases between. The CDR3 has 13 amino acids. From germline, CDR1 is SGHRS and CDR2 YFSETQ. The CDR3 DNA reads TGCGCCAGCAGCCAGGGGTACACAGATACGCAGTATTTT. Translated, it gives CASSQGYTDTQYF.

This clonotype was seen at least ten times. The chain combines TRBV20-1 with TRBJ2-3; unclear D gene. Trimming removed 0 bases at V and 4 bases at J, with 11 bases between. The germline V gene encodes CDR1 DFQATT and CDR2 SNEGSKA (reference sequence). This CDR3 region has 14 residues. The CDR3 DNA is TGCAGTGCTAGAGATAGGAGTGGCCCAGATACGCAGTATTTT. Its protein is CSARDRSGPDTQYF.

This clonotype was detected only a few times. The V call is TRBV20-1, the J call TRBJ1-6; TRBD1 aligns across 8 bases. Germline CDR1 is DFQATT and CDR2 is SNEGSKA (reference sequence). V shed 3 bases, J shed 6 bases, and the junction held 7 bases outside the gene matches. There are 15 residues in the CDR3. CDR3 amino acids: CSASERQGANSPLHF. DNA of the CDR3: TGCAGTGCTAGTGAAAGGCAGGGGGCTAATTCACCCCTCCACTTT.

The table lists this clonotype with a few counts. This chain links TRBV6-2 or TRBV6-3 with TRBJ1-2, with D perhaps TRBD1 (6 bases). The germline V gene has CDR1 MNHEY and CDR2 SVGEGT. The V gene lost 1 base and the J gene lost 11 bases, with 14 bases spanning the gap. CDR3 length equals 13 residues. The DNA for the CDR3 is TGTGCCAGCAGTTACTTTTTGGACAGTGGATACACCTTC. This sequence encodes CASSYFLDSGYTF.

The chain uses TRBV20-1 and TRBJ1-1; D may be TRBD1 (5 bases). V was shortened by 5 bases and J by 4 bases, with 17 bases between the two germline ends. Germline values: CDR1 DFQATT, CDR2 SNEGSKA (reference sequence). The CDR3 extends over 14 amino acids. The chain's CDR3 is CSAPIRGPLTEAFF. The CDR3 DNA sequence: TGCAGTGCTCCTATTAGGGGTCCCCTCACTGAAGCTTTCTTT.

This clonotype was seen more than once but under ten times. The CDR3 DNA sequence: TGTGCCAGCAGCCAAACAGGGGTGAGCTCCTACGAGCAGTACTTC. It is translated as CASSQTGVSSYEQYF. J is TRBJ2-7 and V is TRBV14, with 7 bases fitting TRBD1. The germline gives CDR1 SGHDN, CDR2 FVKESK. V dropped 2 bases and J dropped 0; count of bases not matched to a gene: 4. The CDR3 sequence is 15 residues long.

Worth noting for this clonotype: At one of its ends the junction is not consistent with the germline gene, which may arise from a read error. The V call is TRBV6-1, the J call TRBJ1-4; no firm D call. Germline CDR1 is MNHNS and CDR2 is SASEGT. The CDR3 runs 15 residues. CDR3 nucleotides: TGTACCAGCAAAAGCGCGGGATCCCAAAATGAAAAACTGTTTTTT. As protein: CTSKSAGSQNEKLFF.

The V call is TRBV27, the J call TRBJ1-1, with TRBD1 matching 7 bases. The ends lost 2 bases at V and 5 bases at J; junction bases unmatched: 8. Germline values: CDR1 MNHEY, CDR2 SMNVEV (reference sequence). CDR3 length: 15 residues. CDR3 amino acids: CASSLRQGFMTEAFF. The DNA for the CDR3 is TGTGCCAGCAGTTTACGACAGGGTTTCATGACTGAAGCTTTCTTT.

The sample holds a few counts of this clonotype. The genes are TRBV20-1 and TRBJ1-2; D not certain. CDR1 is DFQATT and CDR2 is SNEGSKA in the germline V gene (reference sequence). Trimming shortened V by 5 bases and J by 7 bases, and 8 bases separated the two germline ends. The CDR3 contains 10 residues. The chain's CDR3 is CSAFGLGYTF. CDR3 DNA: TGCAGTGCTTTCGGCCTTGGCTACACCTTC.

CDR3 residues: CATRAGTGGTNQPQHF. CDR3 coding DNA: TGTGCCACCAGGGCCGGGACAGGGGGTACCAATCAGCCCCAGCATTTT. The rearrangement uses TRBV24-1 and TRBJ1-5, with 11 bases that match TRBD1. Germline loops: CDR1 KGHDR, CDR2 SFDVKD. J lost 3 bases, V lost 7 bases, and 7 bases had no gene match. The CDR3 is 16 amino acids.

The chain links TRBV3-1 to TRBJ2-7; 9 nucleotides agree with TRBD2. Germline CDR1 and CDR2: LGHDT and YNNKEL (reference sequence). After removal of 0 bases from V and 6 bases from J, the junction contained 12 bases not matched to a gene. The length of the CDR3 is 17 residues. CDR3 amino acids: CASSQETAGGPSVEQYF. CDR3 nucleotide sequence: TGTGCCAGCAGCCAAGAAACGGCGGGAGGGCCAAGCGTCGAGCAGTACTTC.

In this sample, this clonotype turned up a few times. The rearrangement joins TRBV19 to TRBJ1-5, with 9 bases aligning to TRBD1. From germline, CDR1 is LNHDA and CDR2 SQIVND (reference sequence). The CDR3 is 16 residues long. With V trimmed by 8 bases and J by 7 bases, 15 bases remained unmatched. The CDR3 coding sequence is TGTGCCAGTCGGGGTCTCGGACAGGGGCAATTGCAGCCCCAGCATTTT. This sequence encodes CASRGLGQGQLQPQHF.

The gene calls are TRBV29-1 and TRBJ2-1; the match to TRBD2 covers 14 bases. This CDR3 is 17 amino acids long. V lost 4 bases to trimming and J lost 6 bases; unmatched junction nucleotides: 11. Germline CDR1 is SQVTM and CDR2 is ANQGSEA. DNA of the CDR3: TGCAGCGTTGTTCCCAACCTCGGACTAGCGGGAGGCAATGAGCAGTTCTTC. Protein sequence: CSVVPNLGLAGGNEQFF.

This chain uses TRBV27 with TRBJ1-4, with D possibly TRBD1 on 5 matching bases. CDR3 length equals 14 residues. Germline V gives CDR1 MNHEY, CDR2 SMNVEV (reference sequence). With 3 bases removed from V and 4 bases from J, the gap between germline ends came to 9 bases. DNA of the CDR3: TGTGCCAGCAGTTTCGACAGTTTTAATGAAAAACTGTTTTTT. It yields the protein CASSFDSFNEKLFF.

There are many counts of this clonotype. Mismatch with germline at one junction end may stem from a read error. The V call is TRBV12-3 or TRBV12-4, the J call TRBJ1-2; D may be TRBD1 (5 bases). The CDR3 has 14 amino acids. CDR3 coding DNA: TGTGCCAGCAGGTTAGGGGTGGTGTCGTATGGCTACACCTTC. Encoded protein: CASRLGVVSYGYTF.

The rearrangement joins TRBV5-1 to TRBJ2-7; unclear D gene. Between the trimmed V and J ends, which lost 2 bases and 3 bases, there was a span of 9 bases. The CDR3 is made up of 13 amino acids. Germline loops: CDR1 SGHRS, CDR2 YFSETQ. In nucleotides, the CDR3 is TGCGCCAGCAGCTTCTTTCAAGGCTACGAGCAGTACTTC. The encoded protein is CASSFFQGYEQYF.

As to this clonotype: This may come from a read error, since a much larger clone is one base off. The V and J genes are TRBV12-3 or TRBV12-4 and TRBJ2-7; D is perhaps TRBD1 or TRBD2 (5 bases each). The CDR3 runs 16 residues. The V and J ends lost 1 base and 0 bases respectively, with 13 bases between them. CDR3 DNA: TGTGCCAGCAGTTTAGTGGCCGAAGGGACCTCCTACGAGCAGTACTTC. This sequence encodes CASSLVAEGTSYEQYF.

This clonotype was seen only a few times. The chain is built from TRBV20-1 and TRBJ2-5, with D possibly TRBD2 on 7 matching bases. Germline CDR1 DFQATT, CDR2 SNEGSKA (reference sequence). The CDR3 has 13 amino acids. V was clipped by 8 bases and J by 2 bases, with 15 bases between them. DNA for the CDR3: TGCAGTCCCGGGGGGAGGGGGCAAGAGACCCAGTACTTC. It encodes CSPGGRGQETQYF.

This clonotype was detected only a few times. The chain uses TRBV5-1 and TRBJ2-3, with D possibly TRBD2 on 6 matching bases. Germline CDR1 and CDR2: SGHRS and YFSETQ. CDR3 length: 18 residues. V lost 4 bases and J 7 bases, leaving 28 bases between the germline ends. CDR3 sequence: CASSPDPPGGTHSNTQYF. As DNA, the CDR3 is TGCGCCAGCAGCCCGGACCCTCCAGGCGGGACCCACAGTAATACGCAGTATTTT. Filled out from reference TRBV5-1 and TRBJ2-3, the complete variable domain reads KAGVTQTPRYLIKTRGQQVTLSCSPISGHRSVSWYQQTPGQGLQFLFEYFSETQRNKGNFPGRFSGRQFSNSRSEMNVSTLELGDSALYLCASSPDPPGGTHSNTQYFGPGTRLTVL.

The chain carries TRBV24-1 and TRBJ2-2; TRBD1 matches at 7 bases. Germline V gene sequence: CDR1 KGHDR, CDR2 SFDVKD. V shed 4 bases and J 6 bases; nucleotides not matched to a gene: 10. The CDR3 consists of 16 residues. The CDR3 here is CATSEPSGTVPGELFF. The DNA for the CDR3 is TGTGCCACCAGTGAACCCTCCGGGACAGTTCCCGGGGAGCTGTTTTTT.

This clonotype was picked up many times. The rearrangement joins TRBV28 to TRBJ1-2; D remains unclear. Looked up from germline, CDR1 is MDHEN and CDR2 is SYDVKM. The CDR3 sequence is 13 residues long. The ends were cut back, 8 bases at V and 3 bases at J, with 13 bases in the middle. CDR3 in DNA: TGTGCCAGCTCCCTGGGGTTAGACTATGGCTACACCTTC. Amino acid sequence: CASSLGLDYGYTF.

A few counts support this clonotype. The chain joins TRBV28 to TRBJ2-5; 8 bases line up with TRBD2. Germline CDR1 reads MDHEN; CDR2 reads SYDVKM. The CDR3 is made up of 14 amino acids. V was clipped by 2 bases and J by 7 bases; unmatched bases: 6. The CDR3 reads CASSLLAGGATQYF. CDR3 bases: TGTGCCAGCAGTTTACTAGCGGGTGGTGCGACCCAGTACTTC.

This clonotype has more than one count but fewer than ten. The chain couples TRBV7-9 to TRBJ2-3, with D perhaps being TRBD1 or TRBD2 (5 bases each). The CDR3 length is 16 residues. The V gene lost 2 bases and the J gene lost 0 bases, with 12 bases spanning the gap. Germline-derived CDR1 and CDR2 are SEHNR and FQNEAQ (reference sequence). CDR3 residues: CASSLLWDPSTDTQYF. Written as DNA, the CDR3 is TGTGCCAGCAGCTTATTGTGGGACCCTAGCACAGATACGCAGTATTTT.

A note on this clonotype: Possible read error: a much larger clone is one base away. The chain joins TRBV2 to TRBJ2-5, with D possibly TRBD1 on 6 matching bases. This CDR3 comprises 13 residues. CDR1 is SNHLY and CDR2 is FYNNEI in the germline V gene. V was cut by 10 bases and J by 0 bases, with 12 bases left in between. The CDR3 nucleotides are TGTGCCAACAGAGGGACATACCAAGAGACCCAGTACTTC. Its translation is CANRGTYQETQYF.

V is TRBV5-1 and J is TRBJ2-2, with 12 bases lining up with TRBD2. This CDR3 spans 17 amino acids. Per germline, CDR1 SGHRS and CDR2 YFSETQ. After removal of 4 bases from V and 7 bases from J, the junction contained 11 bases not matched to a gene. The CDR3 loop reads CASSPAGGLAGNGELFF. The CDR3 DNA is TGCGCCAGCAGCCCTGCGGGTGGACTAGCGGGAAACGGGGAGCTGTTTTTT.

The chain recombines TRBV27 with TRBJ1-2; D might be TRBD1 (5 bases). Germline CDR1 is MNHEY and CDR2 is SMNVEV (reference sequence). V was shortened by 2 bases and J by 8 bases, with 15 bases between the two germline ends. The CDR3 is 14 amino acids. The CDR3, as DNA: TGTGCCAGCAGTTTAACGGGGGTAGCAGGAGGCTACACCTTC. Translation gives CASSLTGVAGGYTF.

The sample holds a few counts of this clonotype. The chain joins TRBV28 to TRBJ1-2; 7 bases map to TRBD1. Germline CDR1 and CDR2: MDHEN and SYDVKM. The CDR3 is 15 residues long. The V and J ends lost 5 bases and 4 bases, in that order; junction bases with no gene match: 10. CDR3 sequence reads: CASSPSGQTSYGYTF. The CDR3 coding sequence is TGTGCCAGCAGTCCCTCGGGACAGACCTCCTATGGCTACACCTTC.